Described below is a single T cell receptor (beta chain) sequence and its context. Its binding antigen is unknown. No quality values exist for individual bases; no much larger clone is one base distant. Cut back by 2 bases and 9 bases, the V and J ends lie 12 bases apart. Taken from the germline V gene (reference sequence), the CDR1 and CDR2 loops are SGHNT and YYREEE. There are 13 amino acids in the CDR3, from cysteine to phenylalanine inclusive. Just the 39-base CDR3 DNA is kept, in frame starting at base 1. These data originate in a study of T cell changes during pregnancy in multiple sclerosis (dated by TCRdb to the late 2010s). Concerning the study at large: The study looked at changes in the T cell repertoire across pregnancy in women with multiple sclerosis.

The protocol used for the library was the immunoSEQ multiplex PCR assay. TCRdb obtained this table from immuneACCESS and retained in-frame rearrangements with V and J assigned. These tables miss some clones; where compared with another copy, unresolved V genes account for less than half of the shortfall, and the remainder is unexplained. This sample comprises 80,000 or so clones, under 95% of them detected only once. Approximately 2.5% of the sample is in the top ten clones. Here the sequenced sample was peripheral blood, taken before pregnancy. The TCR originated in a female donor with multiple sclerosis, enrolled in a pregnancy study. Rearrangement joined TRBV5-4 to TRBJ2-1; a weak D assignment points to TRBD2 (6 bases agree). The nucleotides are TGTGCCAGCAGCTTCGGGGGTTTCAGTGAGCAGTTCTTC. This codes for CASSFGGFSEQFF. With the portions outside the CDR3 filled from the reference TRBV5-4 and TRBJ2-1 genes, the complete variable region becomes ETGVTQSPTHLIKTRGQQVTLRCSSQSGHNTVSWYQQALGQGPQFIFQYYREEENGRGNFPPRFSGLQFPNYSSELNVNALELDDSALYLCASSFGGFSEQFFGPGTRLTVL.